This T cell receptor beta chain is drawn from a study of T cells in Graves' hyperthyroidism and ophthalmopathy. What was amplified from RNA transcripts were TCR beta CDR3 regions. The HTBI primer set drove a first-round RT-PCR of the TCR CDR3. TCRdb analysed the multiplex PCR reads with MiXCR anew, one entry per CDR3 protein. The sample holds a few hundred thousand distinct CDR3 sequences, approximately 15% seen once. Thyroid ultrasound, orbital computed tomography, clinical symptoms, and serum thyroxine and TRAb underpinned diagnoses. This clonotype showed up many times. The source of this sequence is a woman aged 40 to 50 with Graves' ophthalmopathy. Sequenced: blood.

The CDR3 bases are TGTGCCAGCAGTGAAACCCTGGGCAGTCCGGGGCAAAAGGTTTTCTTT. The encoded protein is CASSETLGSPGQKVFF. The gene calls are TRBV6-1 and TRBJ1-1; D may be TRBD1 (5 bases). This CDR3 comprises 16 residues. Germline CDR1 and CDR2: MNHNS and SASEGT. The ends were cut back, 2 bases at V and 13 bases at J, with 26 bases in the middle.